Shown below are 9 T cell receptor beta chains from a single sample sequenced in a study of memory CD4+ T cells and cytomegalovirus serostatus. The sort gate was single viable CD3+CD4+CD8-CD45RO+ cells for memory CD4+ T cells. Here immunoSEQ multiplex PCR was the method, and the copy in TCRdb shows in-frame clones only, minus some. Of approximately 70,000 clones in the sample, roughly three quarters were seen once. Sequenced material: memory CD4+ T cells from blood. Receptor source: an adult in good health and CMV-seropositive.

This clone was seen a handful of times. The rearrangement links TRBV7-8 to TRBJ1-2, with D perhaps TRBD1 (6 bases). Trimming took off 10 bases at V and 6 bases at J, with 18 bases between the two ends. Looked up from germline, CDR1 is SGHVS and CDR2 is FQNEAQ. The length of the CDR3 is 13 residues. CDR3 sequence reads: CATTPGARDGYTF. The CDR3 DNA follows: TGTGCCACCACCCCAGGGGCTCGGGATGGCTACACCTTC.

This clone was detected once. The chain is built from TRBV11-3 and TRBJ2-3; TRBD2 might be the D (5 bases). The CDR3 covers 13 residues. Germline V gene data show CDR1 as SGHNT and CDR2 as YENEEA. V lost 4 bases and J lost 5, with 10 bases in between. CDR3: CASSSRGIDTQYF. The CDR3 DNA reads TGTGCCAGCAGCTCTAGAGGGATAGATACGCAGTATTTT.

The chain uses TRBV12-5 and TRBJ2-3; D gene ambiguous. The CDR3 consists of 13 residues. CDR1 is LGHNT and CDR2 is FRNRAP in the germline V gene. Deletions cut 6 bases from V and 2 bases from J, with 9 bases between. This chain's CDR3 is CASGSMLTDTQYF. In DNA, the CDR3 is TGTGCTAGTGGCTCTATGCTCACAGATACGCAGTATTTT. Using reference TRBV12-5 and TRBJ2-3 for the parts outside the CDR3, the full variable domain is DARVTQTPRHKVTEMGQEVTMRCQPILGHNTVFWYRQTMMQGLELLAYFRNRAPLDDSGMPKDRFSAEMPDATLATLKIQPSEPRDSAVYFCASGSMLTDTQYFGPGTRLTVL.

This sequence joins TRBV27 and TRBJ1-2; perhaps TRBD1 as D (6 bases). CDR1 is MNHEY and CDR2 is SMNVEV in the germline V gene (reference sequence). The CDR3 length is 17 residues. V lost 2 bases and J lost 1, with 17 bases in between. In DNA, the CDR3 is TGTGCCAGCAGTTTAAGGGGGGGGCCAGGACGTAACTATGGCTACACCTTC. This translates into CASSLRGGPGRNYGYTF.

CDR3 protein: CASRLGFNRRGEKLFF. CDR3 coding DNA: TGTGCAAGTCGCTTAGGCTTTAACAGACGAGGTGAAAAACTGTTTTTT. This rearrangement joins TRBV12-2 to TRBJ1-4. TRBV12-2 counts as a pseudogene. The CDR3 covers 16 residues.

The chain joins TRBV19 to TRBJ2-1; D perhaps matches TRBD2 (6 bases). Germline CDR1 and CDR2: LNHDA and SQIVND (reference sequence). This CDR3 is built from 13 residues. Deletions cut 7 bases from V and 3 bases from J, with 10 bases between. The CDR3 nucleotides are TGTGCCAGTAACGCGGGACTCTACAATGAGCAGTTCTTC. Residues: CASNAGLYNEQFF.

For the CDR3, the DNA is TGTGCCAGCAGTTCTTTCCTCCGGGCCATTTCTGGGGCCAACGTCCTGACTTTC. It translates to CASSSFLRAISGANVLTF. The chain combines TRBV27 with TRBJ2-6; D not certain. Germline V gene data show CDR1 as MNHEY and CDR2 as SMNVEV (reference sequence). The ends were cut back, 4 bases at V and 1 base at J, with 17 bases in the middle. The CDR3 covers 18 residues.

This clone has a single count. This rearrangement joins TRBV5-1 to TRBJ1-4; 9 bases agree with TRBD1. J gave up 11 bases and V 2 bases, and 10 bases lay outside the gene matches. The CDR3 is made up of 15 amino acids. The germline V gene encodes CDR1 SGHRS and CDR2 YFSETQ. CDR3 coding DNA: TGCGCCAGCAGCTTACGGACAGGGGAGGTGGAGAAACTGTTTTTT. Its translation is CASSLRTGEVEKLFF.

This clone was seen just once. The chain carries TRBV5-4 and TRBJ2-7; 15 positions match TRBD2. Trimming removed 4 bases from V and 4 bases from J; junction bases left unmatched: 6. Germline CDR1 SGHNT, CDR2 YYREEE (reference sequence). The CDR3 covers 16 residues. CDR3 sequence (DNA): TGTGCCAGCAGCCCCGGACTAGCGGGAGGGACGTACGAGCAGTACTTC. Translation gives CASSPGLAGGTYEQYF.